This TCR beta chain is from a study of blood T cells in healthy people across ages. Broader study findings: Lack of knowledge of donor CMV status possibly confounded expanded clonotype changes.

To note about this clonotype: No antigen is known for it.

The V gene end was trimmed by 5 bases and the J gene end by 7 bases; junction bases not matched to a gene: 6. The germline CDR1 and CDR2 sequences are SNHLY and FYNNEI. The CDR3 contains 15 residues. Together with a sample-barcoded 5' primer, a J-beta primer mix was included in a second PCR lasting about 7 to 12 cycles. Every individual sample yielded 3 million or more paired-end reads (each containing CDR3). TCRdb reanalysed the 5' RACE reads using MiXCR and keeps one entry per CDR3 protein. The sample yields about 670,000 distinct CDR3 sequences, around 43% seen once. The source of this sequence is an elderly man in good health. The gene calls are TRBV2 and TRBJ2-1; 12 bases fit TRBD2. Sequenced input: blood. For the CDR3, the DNA is TGTGCCAGCAGTAGGACTAGCGGGGCCCGGAATGAGCAGTTCTTC. It yields the protein CASSRTSGARNEQFF.